Listed below are T cell receptor beta chains from one sample, sequenced in a study of T cells in localized non-small cell lung cancer. Here immunoSEQ multiplex PCR was the method, and the copy in TCRdb shows in-frame clones only, minus some. The sample holds 55,000 to 75,000 clones, approximately 87% seen once. The material sequenced was peripheral blood, taken before any cancer treatment. These receptors all come from a male donor aged 60 or over with stage III squamous cell lung carcinoma. Both conserved end residues are part of each CDR3. D genes are given only for firm matches. Size values are once, few and many counts, or a class for expanded clones, and some rows have none.

V gene,clone size,D gene,J gene,CDR3 protein,CDR3 DNA
TRBV7-8,NA,TRBD1,TRBJ1-2,CASSRSGGAFGYTF,TGTGCCAGCAGCAGATCAGGGGGCGCGTTTGGCTACACCTTC
TRBV5-1,NA,NA,TRBJ2-3,CASSLDRARDTQYF,TGCGCCAGCAGCTTGGACAGAGCGCGAGATACGCAGTATTTT
TRBV18,NA,TRBD1,TRBJ1-1,CASSPGTGGPVKAFF,TGTGCCAGCTCACCCGGGACAGGGGGTCCGGTGAAAGCTTTCTTT
TRBV14,NA,NA,TRBJ2-2,CASSPSINTGELFF,TGTGCCAGCAGCCCTTCCATTAACACCGGGGAGCTGTTTTTT
TRBV10-2,NA,NA,TRBJ1-1,CASSERNTEAFF,TGCGCCAGCAGTGAGAGGAACACTGAAGCTTTCTTT
TRBV6-4,NA,NA,TRBJ2-6,CASGDTDRSGANVLTF,TGTGCCAGCGGGGACACAGACCGATCTGGGGCCAACGTCCTGACTTTC
TRBV14,NA,NA,TRBJ1-4,CASSQDVPGYEKLFF,TGTGCCAGCAGCCAAGACGTCCCCGGGTATGAAAAACTGTTTTTT
TRBV5-1,NA,TRBD1,TRBJ2-5,CASSWTGTGIKTQYF,TGCGCCAGCAGCTGGACCGGGACAGGGATAAAGACCCAGTACTTC
TRBV7-9,NA,NA,TRBJ1-3,CASSFGGVSGNTIYF,TGTGCCAGCAGTTTCGGAGGAGTAAGTGGAAACACCATATATTTT
TRBV28,NA,NA,TRBJ1-6,CASSLVRINSPLHF,TGTGCCAGCAGTTTGGTCAGGATCAATTCACCCCTCCACTTT
TRBV28,once,NA,TRBJ1-2,CASTDPGLTEGYTF,TGTGCCAGCACCGATCCGGGTCTTACTGAGGGCTACACCTTC
TRBV6-1,NA,TRBD1,TRBJ1-3,CASSEEMEPGQPIYF,TGTGCCAGCAGTGAGGAAATGGAACCGGGACAGCCCATATATTTT
TRBV6-1,NA,NA,TRBJ1-2,CASSGPGLRGSNYGYTF,TGTGCCAGCAGTGGCCCGGGACTCCGAGGGTCCAACTATGGCTACACCTTC
TRBV7-2,many,NA,TRBJ2-1,CASSLAAGLQFF,TGTGCCAGCAGTTTAGCGGCTGGTCTCCAGTTCTTC
TRBV5-4,NA,NA,TRBJ2-5,CASSLGGRKETQYF,TGTGCCAGCAGCTTGGGTGGCAGAAAAGAGACCCAGTACTTC